This T cell receptor (beta chain) was observed in a study of somatic mutations in cytotoxic T cells in rheumatoid arthritis. Study results and limitations: Age-matched healthy controls and rheumatoid arthritis patients had CD8+ T-cell clonality that did not differ significantly. In about an eighth of the 65 patients, the largest CD8+ clone exceeded 20% of CD8+ cells.

Using immunoSEQ multiplex PCR, the repertoire was profiled, and TCRdb retains in-frame clones only, with some absent. The sample records 15,000 to 20,000 clones, 70% to 85% being singletons. Positive selection using magnetic beads isolated the CD4+ and CD8+ cells (purity was checked by flow cytometry). This clone was observed once. Its antigen is as yet unknown. The CDR3 is 12 amino acids. The V end lost 10 bases, the J end lost 8 bases, and 14 bases lay between the germline ends. Per germline, CDR1 SGHTA and CDR2 FQGNSA. The receptor was isolated from an adult with rheumatoid arthritis. Material for sequencing was CD8+ T cells sorted from blood. This chain joins TRBV7-2 and TRBJ1-4; TRBD1 is a possible D gene (6 bases). CDR3: CATRGRKEKLFF. In nucleotides, the CDR3 is TGTGCCACCAGGGGTCGGAAGGAAAAACTGTTTTTT.